This T cell receptor (beta chain) was identified in a study of CD8 T cells in Susac syndrome. Germline trimming cut 4 bases from V and 4 bases from J; bases unmatched to any gene: 4. Per germline, CDR1 SNHLY and CDR2 FYNNEI. The CDR3 has 15 residues. Random hexamers served to reverse transcribe roughly 0.5 to 1 ug RNA. TCRdb re-analysed the immunoSEQ multiplex PCR reads in MiXCR, keeping a single row per CDR3 protein. In the table there are roughly 130,000 distinct CDR3 sequences, 90% to 95% of which are singletons. Sequencing input: CD4+ T cells from PBMCs. The chain uses TRBV2 and TRBJ2-5; 12 bases align to TRBD2. The TCR comes from a human donor with multiple sclerosis. The CDR3: CASSAGTSGRETQYF. The CDR3 region has the DNA TGTGCCAGCAGTGCGGGGACTAGCGGGCGAGAGACCCAGTACTTC.